This passage covers 22 T cell receptor beta chains from one sample sequenced in a study of blood T cell repertoires in COVID-19. The data were produced by immunoSEQ multiplex PCR, yet TCRdb's version contains in-frame clones alone and is incomplete. The sample lists around 200,000 clones; roughly nine tenths were seen once. Specimen: peripheral blood. The source is a woman in her 50s with acute or convalescent COVID-19.

The chain couples TRBV11-3 to TRBJ2-2, with 8 bases identical to TRBD2. J lost 4 bases, V lost 4 bases, and 5 bases had no gene match. The germline CDR1 and CDR2 sequences are SGHNT and YENEEA. There are 15 residues in the CDR3. CDR3 sequence: CASSSSGGATGELFF. The CDR3 DNA follows: TGTGCCAGCAGCTCGAGCGGGGGTGCCACCGGGGAGCTGTTTTTT.

The rearrangement links TRBV7-8 to TRBJ1-2, with D tentatively TRBD1 (6 bases). This CDR3 has 16 residues. Trimming removed 6 bases at V and 8 bases at J, with 25 bases between. Germline V gene lookup returns CDR1 SGHVS and CDR2 FQNEAQ. In DNA form, the CDR3 reads TGTGCCAGCAGTACCGAGACCGGGACACCTAGTTGGGGCTACACCTTC. Encoded protein: CASSTETGTPSWGYTF. Full variable domain (remainder filled in from reference TRBV7-8 and TRBJ1-2): GAGVSQSPRYKVAKRGQDVALRCDPISGHVSLFWYQQALGQGPEFLTYFQNEAQLDKSGLPSDRFFAERPEGSVSTLKIQRTQQEDSAVYLCASSTETGTPSWGYTFGSGTRLTVV.

The CDR3 DNA follows: TGTGCCAGCACCACTCGGGATACGCAGTATTTT. Residues: CASTTRDTQYF. This rearrangement joins TRBV6-5 to TRBJ2-3; D is unresolved. V shed 7 bases and J shed 6 bases, with 8 bases lying between them. This CDR3 has 11 residues. Germline assignment: CDR1 MNHEY and CDR2 SVGAGI.

This clone was detected once. V is TRBV10-2 and J is TRBJ1-5; maybe TRBD1 (5 bases). The CDR3 totals 14 residues. Between the trimmed V and J ends, which lost 0 bases and 3 bases, there was a span of 6 bases. Germline V gene lookup returns CDR1 WSHSY and CDR2 SAAADI. The CDR3 reads CASSESGANQPQHF. In DNA form, the CDR3 reads TGCGCCAGCAGTGAGTCAGGGGCCAATCAGCCCCAGCATTTT.

This chain connects TRBV30 to TRBJ1-2, with a weak D call TRBD1 (5 bases). Trimming removed 8 bases at V and 0 bases at J, with 10 bases between. The CDR3 is 12 amino acids. Germline V CDR1 and CDR2: GTSNPN, SVGIG (reference sequence). The DNA for the CDR3 is TGTGCCCATGGGGGGGCTAACTATGGCTACACCTTC. It encodes CAHGGANYGYTF.

This clone was picked up a small number of times. The chain is built from TRBV11-3 and TRBJ2-7, with D perhaps matching TRBD2 (6 bases). V was trimmed by 1 base and J by 2 bases, leaving 12 bases between them. This CDR3 comprises 15 residues. Germline CDR1 SGHNT, CDR2 YENEEA. As DNA, the CDR3 is TGTGCCAGCAGCTTAGGGGCGGGGCAGACCTACGAGCAGTACTTC. Its protein product is CASSLGAGQTYEQYF. Combining the CDR3 with reference TRBV11-3 and TRBJ2-7 gives the whole variable domain EAGVVQSPRYKIIEKKQPVAFWCNPISGHNTLYWYLQNLGQGPELLIRYENEEAVDDSQLPKDRFSAERLKGVDSTLKIQPAELGDSAVYLCASSLGAGQTYEQYFGPGTRLTVT.

The chain has TRBV12-5 and TRBJ1-5, with D possibly matching TRBD1 (5 bases). V was clipped by 5 bases and J by 5 bases, with 13 bases between them. CDR1 is LGHNT and CDR2 is FRNRAP in the germline V gene. The CDR3 extends over 14 amino acids. The CDR3 loop is CASGPAQGHQPQHF. The CDR3 coding sequence is TGTGCTAGTGGTCCGGCGCAGGGTCATCAGCCCCAGCATTTT.

This chain connects TRBV6-6 to TRBJ1-1; tentative D call: TRBD1 (5 bases). Between the trimmed V and J ends, which lost 8 bases and 6 bases, there was a span of 16 bases. CDR3 size: 13 residues. From germline, CDR1 is MNHNY and CDR2 SVGAGI (reference sequence). The CDR3 protein is CASAAGTGPEAFF. CDR3 in DNA: TGTGCCAGCGCCGCGGGGACGGGACCTGAAGCTTTCTTT.

The V and J genes are TRBV7-6 and TRBJ2-3; 11 nucleotides agree with TRBD2. The germline CDR1 and CDR2 sequences are SGHVS and FNYEAQ. After removal of 4 bases from V and 3 bases from J, the junction contained 12 bases not matched to a gene. The CDR3 length is 18 residues. CDR3 sequence (DNA): TGTGCCAGCAGCTATAACCTGACTACTAGCGGGGGAACAGATACGCAGTATTTT. Its translation: CASSYNLTTSGGTDTQYF.

This rearrangement joins TRBV2 to TRBJ2-2; D might be TRBD2 (6 bases). CDR3 length equals 12 residues. Trimming took off 6 bases at V and 7 bases at J, with 9 bases between the two ends. CDR1 and CDR2 from the germline V gene are SNHLY and FYNNEI. The CDR3 DNA reads TGTGCCAGCAGCCGGGAGATCGGGGAGCTGTTTTTT. Translation: CASSREIGELFF.

The genes are TRBV7-2 and TRBJ2-5, with TRBD2 matching over 10 bases. Per the germline V gene, CDR1 is SGHTA and CDR2 is FQGNSA. The CDR3 loop spans 16 amino acids. J lost 5 bases, V lost 3 bases, and 9 bases had no gene match. CDR3 in DNA: TGTGCCAGCAGCTTTTCCCCAGCGGGGGGGGAGGAGACCCAGTACTTC. Amino acids: CASSFSPAGGEETQYF.

V is TRBV24-1 and J is TRBJ1-4, with 8 bases fitting TRBD1. Germline CDR1 KGHDR, CDR2 SFDVKD. After removal of 3 bases from V and 3 bases from J, the junction contained 5 bases not matched to a gene. The CDR3 covers 16 residues. The CDR3 is CATSDARGLANEKLFF. The DNA for the CDR3 is TGTGCCACCAGTGATGCCAGGGGGCTGGCTAATGAAAAACTGTTTTTT.

The rearrangement links TRBV2 to TRBJ1-2; 7 nucleotides line up with TRBD1. Germline V gives CDR1 SNHLY, CDR2 FYNNEI. This CDR3 spans 14 amino acids. V shed 2 bases and J 7 bases; nucleotides not matched to a gene: 7. CDR3 residues: CASSEWGQSIGYTF. CDR3 nucleotides: TGTGCCAGCAGTGAATGGGGACAGTCGATTGGCTACACCTTC. Full variable domain (rest looked up from reference TRBV2 and TRBJ1-2): EPEVTQTPSHQVTQMGQEVILRCVPISNHLYFYWYRQILGQKVEFLVSFYNNEISEKSEIFDDQFSVERPDGSNFTLKIRSTKLEDSAMYFCASSEWGQSIGYTFGSGTRLTVV.

Concerning this clone itself: An end of the junction differs from the germline gene, which may be a read error. This chain joins TRBV7-2 and TRBJ2-3, with D possibly matching TRBD2 (7 bases). This CDR3 is built from 14 residues. The V gene's germline CDR1 is SGHTA and CDR2 FQGNSA. Here the CDR3 reads CASRLGGGSDTQYF. CDR3 nucleotides: TGTGCCAGCAGGTTAGGGGGGGGATCAGATACGCAGTATTTT. Full variable domain (rest looked up from reference TRBV7-2 and TRBJ2-3): GAGVSQSPSNKVTEKGKDVELRCDPISGHTALYWYRQSLGQGLEFLIYFQGNSAPDKSGLPSDRFSAERTGGSVSTLTIQRTQQEDSAVYLCASRLGGGSDTQYFGPGTRLTVL.

The rearrangement joins TRBV18 to TRBJ1-2, with 8 nucleotides matching TRBD1. Germline V lookup: CDR1 KGHSH, CDR2 LQKENI. V dropped 5 bases and J dropped 2; count of bases not matched to a gene: 10. The length of the CDR3 is 16 residues. Here the CDR3 DNA reads TGTGCCAGCTCATCCCTGGTCGGACAGGGAAACTATGGCTACACCTTC. Amino acids: CASSSLVGQGNYGYTF.

This sequence joins TRBV27 and TRBJ1-1, with D maybe TRBD1 (5 bases). The CDR3 consists of 14 residues. The V gene lost 1 base and the J gene lost 5 bases, with 11 bases spanning the gap. Germline loops: CDR1 MNHEY, CDR2 SMNVEV (reference sequence). Here the CDR3 DNA reads TGTGCCAGCAGTTTATGGGGGAGGGATACTGAAGCTTTCTTT. Translating gives CASSLWGRDTEAFF.

V is TRBV6-5 and J is TRBJ2-1; 10 bases align to TRBD2. Germline V lookup: CDR1 MNHEY, CDR2 SVGAGI. There are 16 residues in the CDR3. V lost 0 bases, J lost 8 bases, and 7 bases stayed unmatched. The CDR3 loop is CASSYSLAGLDHEQFF. As DNA, the CDR3 is TGTGCCAGCAGTTACTCACTAGCGGGGTTGGACCATGAGCAGTTCTTC.

The chain employs TRBV2 and TRBJ1-3; weak D call: TRBD1 (6 bases). Per germline, CDR1 SNHLY and CDR2 FYNNEI. CDR3 size: 15 residues. Trimming removed 2 bases at V and 0 bases at J, with 8 bases between. The CDR3 loop reads CASSEMGHSGNTIYF. CDR3 bases: TGTGCCAGCAGTGAAATGGGACACTCTGGAAACACCATATATTTT.

The CDR3 loop reads CASSFTGSGNTIYF. The CDR3 nucleotides are TGCGCCAGCAGCTTTACAGGCTCTGGAAACACCATATATTTT. This chain links TRBV5-1 with TRBJ1-3, with a possible D match to TRBD1 (5 bases). V was clipped by 2 bases and J by 0 bases, with 6 bases between them. The CDR3 has 14 residues. CDR1 and CDR2 from the germline V gene are SGHRS and YFSETQ.

V gene TRBV4-2 combines with J gene TRBJ1-3; D unresolved. This CDR3 spans 16 amino acids. V shed 1 base and J shed 4 bases, with 14 bases lying between them. Germline CDR1 is LGHNA and CDR2 is YNFKEQ. The CDR3 sequence: CASSQVGGRRGNTIYF. Written as DNA, the CDR3 is TGTGCCAGCAGCCAAGTGGGAGGGCGCCGCGGAAACACCATATATTTT.

The chain uses TRBV23-1 and TRBJ2-3; TRBD2 matches 8 bases. TRBV23-1 is marked as an open reading frame, function uncertain. V shed 3 bases, J shed 2 bases, and the junction held 13 bases outside the gene matches. This CDR3 comprises 18 residues. The CDR3 sequence: CASSQFPTSGLYTDTQYF. Written as DNA, the CDR3 is TGCGCCAGCAGTCAGTTCCCCACTAGCGGTCTTTACACAGATACGCAGTATTTT.

The J gene is TRBJ2-1, the V gene TRBV6-5, with TRBD1 as a possible D gene (5 bases). Germline CDR1 is MNHEY and CDR2 is SVGAGI. V was cut by 7 bases and J by 9 bases, with 13 bases left in between. The CDR3 has 12 amino acids. Here the CDR3 DNA reads TGTGCCAGCACCTCAGGGTACTCTGAGCAGTTCTTC. As protein: CASTSGYSEQFF.